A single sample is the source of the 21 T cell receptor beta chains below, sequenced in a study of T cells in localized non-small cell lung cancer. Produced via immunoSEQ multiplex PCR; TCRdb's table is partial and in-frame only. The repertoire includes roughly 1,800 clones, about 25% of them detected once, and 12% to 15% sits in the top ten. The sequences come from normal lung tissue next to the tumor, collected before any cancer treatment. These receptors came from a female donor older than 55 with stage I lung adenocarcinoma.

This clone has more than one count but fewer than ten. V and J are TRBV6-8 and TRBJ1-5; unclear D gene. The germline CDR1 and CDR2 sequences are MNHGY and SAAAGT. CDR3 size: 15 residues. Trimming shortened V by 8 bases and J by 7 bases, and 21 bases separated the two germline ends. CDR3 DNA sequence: TGTGCCAGCGTCCCGACTGTAGGGATCGAACAGCCCCAGCATTTT. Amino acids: CASVPTVGIEQPQHF.

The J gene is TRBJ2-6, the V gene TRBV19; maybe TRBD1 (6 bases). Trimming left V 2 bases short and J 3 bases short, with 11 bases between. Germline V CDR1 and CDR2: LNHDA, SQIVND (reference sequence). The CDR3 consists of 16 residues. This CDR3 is CASSIPRTDGANVLTF. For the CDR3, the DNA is TGTGCCAGTAGTATACCCCGGACAGATGGGGCCAACGTCCTGACTTTC.

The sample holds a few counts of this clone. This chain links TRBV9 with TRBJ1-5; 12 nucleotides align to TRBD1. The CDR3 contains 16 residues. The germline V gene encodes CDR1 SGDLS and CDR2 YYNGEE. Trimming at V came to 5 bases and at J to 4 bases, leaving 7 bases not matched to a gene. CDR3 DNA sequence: TGTGCCAGCAGTGCACCGGGACAGGGGGCAAATCAGCCCCAGCATTTT. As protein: CASSAPGQGANQPQHF. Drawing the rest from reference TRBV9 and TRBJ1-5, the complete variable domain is DSGVTQTPKHLITATGQRVTLRCSPRSGDLSVYWYQQSLDQGLQFLIQYYNGEERAKGNILERFSAQQFPDLHSELNLSSLELGDSALYFCASSAPGQGANQPQHFGDGTRLSIL.

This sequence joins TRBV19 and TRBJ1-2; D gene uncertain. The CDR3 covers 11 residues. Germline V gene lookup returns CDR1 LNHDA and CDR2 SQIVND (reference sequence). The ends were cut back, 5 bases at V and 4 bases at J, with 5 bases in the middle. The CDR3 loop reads CASSYGYGYTF. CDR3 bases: TGTGCCAGTAGTTACGGCTATGGCTACACCTTC.

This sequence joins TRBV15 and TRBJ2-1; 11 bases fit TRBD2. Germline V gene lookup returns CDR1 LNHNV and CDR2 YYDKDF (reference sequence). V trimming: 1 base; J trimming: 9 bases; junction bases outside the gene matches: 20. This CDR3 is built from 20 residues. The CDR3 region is CATSRGGWASGGQLYSEQFF. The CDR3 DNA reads TGTGCCACCAGCAGAGGAGGCTGGGCTAGCGGGGGGCAGCTATATTCTGAGCAGTTCTTC.

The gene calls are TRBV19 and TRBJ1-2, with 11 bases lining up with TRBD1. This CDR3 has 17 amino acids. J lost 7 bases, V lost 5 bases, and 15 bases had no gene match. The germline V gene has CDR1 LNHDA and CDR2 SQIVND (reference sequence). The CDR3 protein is CASSPRTGGASLTGYTF. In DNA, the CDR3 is TGTGCCAGTAGTCCCCGGACAGGGGGCGCTTCCCTAACTGGCTACACCTTC.

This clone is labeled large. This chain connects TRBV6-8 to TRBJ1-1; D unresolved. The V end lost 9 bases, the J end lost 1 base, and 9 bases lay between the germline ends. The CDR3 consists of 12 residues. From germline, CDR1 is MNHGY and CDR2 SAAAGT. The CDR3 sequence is CASKTANTEAFF. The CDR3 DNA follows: TGTGCCAGTAAAACAGCGAACACTGAAGCTTTCTTT.

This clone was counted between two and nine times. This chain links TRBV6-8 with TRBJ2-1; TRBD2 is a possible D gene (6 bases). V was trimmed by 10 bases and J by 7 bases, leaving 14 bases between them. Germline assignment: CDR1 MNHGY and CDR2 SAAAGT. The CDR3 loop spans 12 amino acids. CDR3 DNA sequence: TGTGCCATCAGCTCGACTAGTAATGAGCAGTTCTTC. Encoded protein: CAISSTSNEQFF.

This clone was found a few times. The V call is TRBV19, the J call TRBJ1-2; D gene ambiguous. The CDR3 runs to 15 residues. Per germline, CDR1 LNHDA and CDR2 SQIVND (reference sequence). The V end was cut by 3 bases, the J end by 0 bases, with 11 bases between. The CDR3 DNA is TGTGCCAGTAGTATGGAACAAGTATCTAACTATGGCTACACCTTC. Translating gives CASSMEQVSNYGYTF.

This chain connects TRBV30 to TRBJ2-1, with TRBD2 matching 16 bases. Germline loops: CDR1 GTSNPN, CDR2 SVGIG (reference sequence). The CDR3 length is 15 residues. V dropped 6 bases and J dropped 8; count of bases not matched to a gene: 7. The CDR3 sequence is CACPVGLAGGDEQFF. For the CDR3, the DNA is TGTGCCTGCCCGGTGGGACTAGCGGGGGGGGATGAGCAGTTCTTC. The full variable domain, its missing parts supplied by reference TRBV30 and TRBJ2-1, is SQTIHQWPATLVQPVGSPLSLECTVEGTSNPNLYWYRQAAGRGLQLLFYSVGIGQISSEVPQNLSASRPQDRQFILSSKKLLLSDSGFYLCACPVGLAGGDEQFFGPGTRLTVL.

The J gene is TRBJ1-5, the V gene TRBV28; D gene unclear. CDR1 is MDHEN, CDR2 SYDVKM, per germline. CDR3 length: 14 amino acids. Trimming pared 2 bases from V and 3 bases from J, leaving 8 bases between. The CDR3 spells CASSLGPLNQPQHF. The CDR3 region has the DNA TGTGCCAGCAGTTTAGGACCGCTCAATCAGCCCCAGCATTTT.

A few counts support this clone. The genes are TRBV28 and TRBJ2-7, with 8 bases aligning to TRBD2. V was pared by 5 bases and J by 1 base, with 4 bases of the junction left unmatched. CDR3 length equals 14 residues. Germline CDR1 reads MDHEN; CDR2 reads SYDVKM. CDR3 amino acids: CASSDGTRSYEQYF. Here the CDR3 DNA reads TGTGCCAGCAGTGACGGGACTAGATCCTACGAGCAGTACTTC.

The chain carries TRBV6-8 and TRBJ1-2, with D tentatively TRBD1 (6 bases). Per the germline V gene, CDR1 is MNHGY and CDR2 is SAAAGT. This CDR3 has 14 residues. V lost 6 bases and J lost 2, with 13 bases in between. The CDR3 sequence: CASSPRQENYGYTF. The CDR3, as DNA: TGTGCCAGCAGCCCCCGACAGGAGAACTATGGCTACACCTTC.

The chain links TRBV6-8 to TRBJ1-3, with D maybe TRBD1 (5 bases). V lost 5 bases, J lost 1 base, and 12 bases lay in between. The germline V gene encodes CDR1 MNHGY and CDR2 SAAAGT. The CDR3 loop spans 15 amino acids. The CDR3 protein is CASSDRGVSGNTIYF. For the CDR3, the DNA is TGTGCCAGCAGTGATCGAGGGGTATCTGGAAACACCATATATTTT.

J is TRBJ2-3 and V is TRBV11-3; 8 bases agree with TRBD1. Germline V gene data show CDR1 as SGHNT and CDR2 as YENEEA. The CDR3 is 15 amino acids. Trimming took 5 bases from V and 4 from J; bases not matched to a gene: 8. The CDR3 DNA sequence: TGTGCCAGCAGCCGATCAGGGGGCGGCGCAGATACGCAGTATTTT. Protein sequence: CASSRSGGGADTQYF. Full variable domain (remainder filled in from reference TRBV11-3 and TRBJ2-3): EAGVVQSPRYKIIEKKQPVAFWCNPISGHNTLYWYLQNLGQGPELLIRYENEEAVDDSQLPKDRFSAERLKGVDSTLKIQPAELGDSAVYLCASSRSGGGADTQYFGPGTRLTVL.

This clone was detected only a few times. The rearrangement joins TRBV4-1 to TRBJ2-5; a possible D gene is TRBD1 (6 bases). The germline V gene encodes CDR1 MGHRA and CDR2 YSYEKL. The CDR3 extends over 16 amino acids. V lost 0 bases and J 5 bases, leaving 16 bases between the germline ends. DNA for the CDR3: TGCGCCAGCAGCCAAGAGGGGGCCAGGAAGATGGAGACCCAGTACTTC. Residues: CASSQEGARKMETQYF.

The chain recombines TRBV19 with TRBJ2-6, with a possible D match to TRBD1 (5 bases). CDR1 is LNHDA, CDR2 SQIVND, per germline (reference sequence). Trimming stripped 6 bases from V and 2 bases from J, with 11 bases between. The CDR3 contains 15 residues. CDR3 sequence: CASRNPGTGANVLTF. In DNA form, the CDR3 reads TGTGCCAGTAGGAACCCAGGGACTGGGGCCAACGTCCTGACTTTC.

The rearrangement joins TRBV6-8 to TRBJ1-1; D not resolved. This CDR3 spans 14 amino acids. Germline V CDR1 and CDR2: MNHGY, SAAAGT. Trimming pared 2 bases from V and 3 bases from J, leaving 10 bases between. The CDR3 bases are TGTGCCAGCAGTTACCAGGATGTCGACACTGAAGCTTTCTTT. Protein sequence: CASSYQDVDTEAFF.

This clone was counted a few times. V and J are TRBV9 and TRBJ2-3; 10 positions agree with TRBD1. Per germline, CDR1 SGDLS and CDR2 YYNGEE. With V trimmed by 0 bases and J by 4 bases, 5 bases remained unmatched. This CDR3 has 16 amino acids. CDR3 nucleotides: TGTGCCAGCAGCGTAGGGGACAGGGGTTGGTCAGATACGCAGTATTTT. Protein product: CASSVGDRGWSDTQYF.

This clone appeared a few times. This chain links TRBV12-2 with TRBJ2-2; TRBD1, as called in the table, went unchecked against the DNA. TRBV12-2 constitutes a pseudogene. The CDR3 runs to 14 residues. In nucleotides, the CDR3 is TGTGCCAACGCGGACAGGGTCTTAACCGGGGAGCTGTTTTTT. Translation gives CANADRVLTGELFF.

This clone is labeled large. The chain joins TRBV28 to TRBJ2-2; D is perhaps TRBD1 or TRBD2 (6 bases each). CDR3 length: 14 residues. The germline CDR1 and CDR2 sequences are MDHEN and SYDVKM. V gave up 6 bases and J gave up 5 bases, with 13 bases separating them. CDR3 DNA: TGTGCCAGCAGGATCCGGGGGCGAACCGGGGAGCTGTTTTTT. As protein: CASRIRGRTGELFF. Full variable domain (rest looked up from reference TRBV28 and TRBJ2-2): DVKVTQSSRYLVKRTGEKVFLECVQDMDHENMFWYRQDPGLGLRLIYFSYDVKMKEKGDIPEGYSVSREKKERFSLILESASTNQTSMYLCASRIRGRTGELFFGEGSRLTVL.